One and the same sample provided the 10 T cell receptor beta chains below, sequenced in a study of CD8 T cells in Susac syndrome. Random-hexamer reverse transcription was applied to about 0.5 to 1 ug RNA. Each CDR3 protein gets one entry after TCRdb re-called the immunoSEQ multiplex PCR reads with MiXCR. The sample carries 150,000 to 200,000 distinct CDR3 sequences, 75% to 95% recorded once. The sample comprised CD4+ T cells from PBMCs. The receptors come from a human donor with Susac syndrome.

The chain employs TRBV19 and TRBJ2-4; D not resolved. The V gene's germline CDR1 is LNHDA and CDR2 SQIVND (reference sequence). This CDR3 spans 16 amino acids. V was shortened by 4 bases and J by 0 bases, with 13 bases between the two germline ends. CDR3 nucleotides: TGTGCCAGTAGTAGTGACCCACCTTTAGCCAAAAACATTCAGTACTTC. The encoded protein is CASSSDPPLAKNIQYF. Together with reference TRBV19 and TRBJ2-4, the CDR3 gives the full variable domain: DGGITQSPKYLFRKEGQNVTLSCEQNLNHDAMYWYRQDPGQGLRLIYYSQIVNDFQKGDIAEGYSVSREKKESFPLTVTSAQKNPTAFYLCASSSDPPLAKNIQYFGAGTRLSVL.

The CDR3 region has the DNA TGCGCCAGCAGCTTGGCCGCCAGCTCTAGCACAGATACGCAGTATTTT. It specifies CASSLAASSSTDTQYF. V is TRBV5-1 and J is TRBJ2-3; D is unresolved. Trimming removed 0 bases at V and 0 bases at J, with 11 bases between. The CDR3 has 16 residues. Germline loops: CDR1 SGHRS, CDR2 YFSETQ. The full variable domain, rest sourced from reference TRBV5-1 and TRBJ2-3, is KAGVTQTPRYLIKTRGQQVTLSCSPISGHRSVSWYQQTPGQGLQFLFEYFSETQRNKGNFPGRFSGRQFSNSRSEMNVSTLELGDSALYLCASSLAASSSTDTQYFGPGTRLTVL.

V usage is TRBV10-2 and J usage is TRBJ1-5; D ambiguous. This CDR3 has 16 amino acids. V shed 0 bases and J shed 6 bases, with 15 bases lying between them. Germline-derived CDR1 and CDR2 are WSHSY and SAAADI. CDR3 nucleotide sequence: TGCGCCAGCAGTGAGTCTGAGGGTCCAGGAACTCAGCCCCAGCATTTT. Protein product: CASSESEGPGTQPQHF.

The rearrangement joins TRBV18 to TRBJ2-1; D perhaps matches TRBD2 (6 bases). The V gene lost 3 bases and the J gene lost 2 bases, with 14 bases spanning the gap. Germline V lookup: CDR1 KGHSH, CDR2 LQKENI. This CDR3 has 16 residues. The CDR3 nucleotides are TGTGCCAGCTCACCCTTAGCGGACTCGACCTACAATGAGCAGTTCTTC. Amino acid sequence: CASSPLADSTYNEQFF. Complete variable domain (other parts from reference TRBV18 and TRBJ2-1): NAGVMQNPRHLVRRRGQEARLRCSPMKGHSHVYWYRQLPEEGLKFMVYLQKENIIDESGMPKERFSAEFPKEGPSILRIQQVVRGDSAAYFCASSPLADSTYNEQFFGPGTRLTVL.

This chain connects TRBV18 to TRBJ1-2, with D possibly matching TRBD1 (6 bases). Germline V gives CDR1 KGHSH, CDR2 LQKENI. V was cut by 1 base and J by 8 bases, with 17 bases left in between. The CDR3 has 15 residues. CDR3 DNA: TGTGCCAGCTCACCACGGACAGCCGTGCGCTACGGCTACACCTTC. As protein: CASSPRTAVRYGYTF.

The chain employs TRBV18 and TRBJ2-5; either TRBD1 or TRBD2 may fit D (6 bases each). This CDR3 has 14 residues. Trimming pared 0 bases from V and 6 bases from J, leaving 11 bases between. Germline V gene data show CDR1 as KGHSH and CDR2 as LQKENI. CDR3 residues: CASSPPGGVKTQYF. The CDR3 region has the DNA TGTGCCAGCTCACCACCGGGGGGCGTCAAGACCCAGTACTTC.

About this clonotype: One end of the junction varies from germline; a read error may be responsible. CDR3 protein: CASTQTPGANTEAFF. The CDR3 DNA reads TGTGCCAGCACCCAAACCCCAGGAGCGAACACTGAAGCTTTCTTT. V usage is TRBV3-1 and J usage is TRBJ1-1; no reliable D call. Germline values: CDR1 LGHDT, CDR2 YNNKEL (reference sequence). The CDR3 covers 15 residues.

V is TRBV19 and J is TRBJ1-5; D is possibly TRBD1 (5 bases). Germline-derived CDR1 and CDR2 are LNHDA and SQIVND (reference sequence). Trimming shortened V by 7 bases and J by 7 bases, and 17 bases separated the two germline ends. The CDR3 runs to 14 residues. This CDR3 reads CASTNRYEGQPQHF. DNA for the CDR3: TGTGCCAGTACAAACCGGTACGAGGGGCAGCCCCAGCATTTT.

This chain connects TRBV5-1 to TRBJ2-7; D possibly matches TRBD1 or TRBD2 (5 bases each). The germline V gene has CDR1 SGHRS and CDR2 YFSETQ. Trimming removed 2 bases from V and 5 bases from J, with 20 bases in between. The CDR3 contains 16 residues. The CDR3 sequence is CASSFFGPGRENEQYF. CDR3 nucleotide sequence: TGCGCCAGCAGCTTCTTCGGCCCGGGCAGGGAGAACGAGCAGTACTTC.

The rearrangement joins TRBV7-8 to TRBJ2-3, with D hard to call. Trimming took off 1 base at V and 0 bases at J, with 11 bases between the two ends. CDR1 is SGHVS and CDR2 is FQNEAQ in the germline V gene. The CDR3 length is 16 residues. The CDR3 bases are TGTGCCAGCAGCTTAGTCTCATTTTCAAGCACAGATACGCAGTATTTT. Translating gives CASSLVSFSSTDTQYF. Filled out from reference TRBV7-8 and TRBJ2-3, the complete variable domain reads GAGVSQSPRYKVAKRGQDVALRCDPISGHVSLFWYQQALGQGPEFLTYFQNEAQLDKSGLPSDRFFAERPEGSVSTLKIQRTQQEDSAVYLCASSLVSFSSTDTQYFGPGTRLTVL.